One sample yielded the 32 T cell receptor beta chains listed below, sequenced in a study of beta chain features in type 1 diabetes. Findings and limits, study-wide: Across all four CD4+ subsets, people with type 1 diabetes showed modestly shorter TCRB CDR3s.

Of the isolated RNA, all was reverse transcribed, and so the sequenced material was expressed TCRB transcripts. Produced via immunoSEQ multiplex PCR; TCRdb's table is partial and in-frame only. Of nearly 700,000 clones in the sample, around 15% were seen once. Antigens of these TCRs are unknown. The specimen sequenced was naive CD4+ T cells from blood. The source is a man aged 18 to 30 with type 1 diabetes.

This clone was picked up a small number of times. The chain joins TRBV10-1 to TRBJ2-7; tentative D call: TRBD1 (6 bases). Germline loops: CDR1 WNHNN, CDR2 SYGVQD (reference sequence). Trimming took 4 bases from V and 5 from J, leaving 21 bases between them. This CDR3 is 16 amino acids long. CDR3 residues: CASSGQGGPLADEQYF. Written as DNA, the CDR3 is TGCGCCAGCAGTGGTCAAGGGGGTCCCCTCGCGGACGAGCAGTACTTC.

CDR3 sequence (DNA): TGCGCCAGCAGCTTGACTTGGGCCCAGTACTTC. Translated, it gives CASSLTWAQYF. The V call is TRBV4-1, the J call TRBJ2-5, with D hard to call. V was cut by 5 bases and J by 9 bases, with 10 bases left in between. There are 11 residues in the CDR3. Germline V gives CDR1 MGHRA, CDR2 YSYEKL.

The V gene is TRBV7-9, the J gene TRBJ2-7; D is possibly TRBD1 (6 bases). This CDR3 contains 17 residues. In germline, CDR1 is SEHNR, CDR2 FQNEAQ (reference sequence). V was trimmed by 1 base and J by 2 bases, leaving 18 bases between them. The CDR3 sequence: CASSLGDYTGTTYEQYF. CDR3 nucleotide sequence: TGTGCCAGCAGCTTAGGCGACTATACAGGGACCACCTACGAGCAGTACTTC.

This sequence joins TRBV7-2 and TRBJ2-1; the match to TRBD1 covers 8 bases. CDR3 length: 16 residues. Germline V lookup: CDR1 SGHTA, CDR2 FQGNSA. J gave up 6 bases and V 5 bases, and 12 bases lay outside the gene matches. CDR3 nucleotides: TGTGCCAGCAGCCTCACAGGACAGGGTGTCCGCAATGAGCAGTTCTTC. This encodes CASSLTGQGVRNEQFF.

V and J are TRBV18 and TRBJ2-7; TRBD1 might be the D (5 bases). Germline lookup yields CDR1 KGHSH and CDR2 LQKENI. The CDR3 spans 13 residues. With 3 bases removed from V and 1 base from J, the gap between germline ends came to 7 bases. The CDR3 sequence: CASSPTESYEQYF. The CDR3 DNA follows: TGTGCCAGCTCACCGACAGAATCCTACGAGCAGTACTTC.

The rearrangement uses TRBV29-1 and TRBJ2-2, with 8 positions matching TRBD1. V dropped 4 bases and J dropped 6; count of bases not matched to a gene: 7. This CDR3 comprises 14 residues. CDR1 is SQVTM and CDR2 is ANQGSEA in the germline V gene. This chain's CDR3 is CSVGSQGAAGELFF. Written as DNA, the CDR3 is TGCAGCGTTGGATCTCAGGGGGCCGCCGGGGAGCTGTTTTTT.

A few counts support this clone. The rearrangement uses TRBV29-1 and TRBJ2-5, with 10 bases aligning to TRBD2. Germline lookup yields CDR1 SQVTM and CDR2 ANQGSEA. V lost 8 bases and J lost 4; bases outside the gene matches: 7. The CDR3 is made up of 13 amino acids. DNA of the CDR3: TGCAGCCCGACGGCTAGCGGGGGAGAGACCCAGTACTTC. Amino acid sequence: CSPTASGGETQYF.

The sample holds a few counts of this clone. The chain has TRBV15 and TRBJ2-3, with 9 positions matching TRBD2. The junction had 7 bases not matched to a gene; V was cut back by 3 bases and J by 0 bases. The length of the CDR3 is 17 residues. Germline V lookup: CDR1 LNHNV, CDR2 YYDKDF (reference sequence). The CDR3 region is CATSRRGGAVSTDTQYF. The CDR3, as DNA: TGTGCCACCAGCAGGCGGGGGGGAGCTGTCAGCACAGATACGCAGTATTTT.

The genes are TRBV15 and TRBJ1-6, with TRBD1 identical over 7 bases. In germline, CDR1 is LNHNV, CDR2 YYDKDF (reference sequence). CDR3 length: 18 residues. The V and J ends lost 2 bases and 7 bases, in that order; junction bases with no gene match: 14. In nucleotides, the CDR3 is TGTGCCACCAGCAGAACTAGGACAGGTTCGGGGGGGAATTCACCCCTCCACTTT. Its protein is CATSRTRTGSGGNSPLHF.

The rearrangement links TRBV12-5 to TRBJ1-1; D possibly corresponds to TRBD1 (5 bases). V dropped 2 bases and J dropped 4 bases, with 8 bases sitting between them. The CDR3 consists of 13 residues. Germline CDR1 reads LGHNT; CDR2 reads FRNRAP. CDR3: CASGLTGGTEAFF. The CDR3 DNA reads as TGTGCTAGTGGTTTGACAGGCGGCACTGAAGCTTTCTTT.

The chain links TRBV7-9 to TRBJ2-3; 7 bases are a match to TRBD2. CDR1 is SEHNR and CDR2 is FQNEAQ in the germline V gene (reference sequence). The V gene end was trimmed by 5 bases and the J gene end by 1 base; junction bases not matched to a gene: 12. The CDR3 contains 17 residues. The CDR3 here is CASSTSRTSGGTDTQYF. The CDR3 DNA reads TGTGCCAGCAGCACCTCCCGGACTAGTGGTGGCACAGATACGCAGTATTTT.

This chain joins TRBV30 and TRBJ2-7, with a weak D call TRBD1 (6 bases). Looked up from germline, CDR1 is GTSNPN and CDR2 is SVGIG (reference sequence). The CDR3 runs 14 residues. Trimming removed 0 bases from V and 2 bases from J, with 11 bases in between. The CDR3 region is CAWSVKGHTYEQYF. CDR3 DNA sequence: TGTGCCTGGAGTGTGAAGGGACATACCTACGAGCAGTACTTC.

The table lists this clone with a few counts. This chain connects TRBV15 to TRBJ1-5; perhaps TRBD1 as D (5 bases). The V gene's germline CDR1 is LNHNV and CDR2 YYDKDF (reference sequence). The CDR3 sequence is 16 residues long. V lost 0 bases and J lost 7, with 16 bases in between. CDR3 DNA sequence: TGTGCCACCAGCAGAGAAGTCGGGGGAAACCACCAGCCCCAGCATTTT. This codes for CATSREVGGNHQPQHF.

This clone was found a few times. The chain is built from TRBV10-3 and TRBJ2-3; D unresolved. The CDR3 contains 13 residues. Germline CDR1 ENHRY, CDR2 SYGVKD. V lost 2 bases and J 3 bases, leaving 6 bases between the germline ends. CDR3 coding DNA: TGTGCCATCAGTGAGCCCGGAACAGATACGCAGTATTTT. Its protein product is CAISEPGTDTQYF.

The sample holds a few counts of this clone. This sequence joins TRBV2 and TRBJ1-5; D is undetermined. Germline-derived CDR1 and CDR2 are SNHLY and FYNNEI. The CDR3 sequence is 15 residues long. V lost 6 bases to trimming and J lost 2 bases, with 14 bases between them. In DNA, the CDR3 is TGTGCCAGCAGCGAACCTATGGTACGCAATCAGCCCCAGCATTTT. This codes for CASSEPMVRNQPQHF.

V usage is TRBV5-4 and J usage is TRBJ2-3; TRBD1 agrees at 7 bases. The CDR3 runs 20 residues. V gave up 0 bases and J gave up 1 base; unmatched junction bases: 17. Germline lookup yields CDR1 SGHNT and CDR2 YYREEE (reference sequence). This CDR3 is CASSLDPSTGPMVGTDTQYF. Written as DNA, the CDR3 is TGTGCCAGCAGCTTGGACCCCTCGACAGGGCCCATGGTAGGCACAGATACGCAGTATTTT.

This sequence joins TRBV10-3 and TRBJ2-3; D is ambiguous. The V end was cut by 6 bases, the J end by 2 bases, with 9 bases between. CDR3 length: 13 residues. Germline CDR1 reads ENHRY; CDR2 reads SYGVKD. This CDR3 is CAISPGLTDTQYF. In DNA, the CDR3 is TGTGCCATCAGCCCCGGGCTCACAGATACGCAGTATTTT.

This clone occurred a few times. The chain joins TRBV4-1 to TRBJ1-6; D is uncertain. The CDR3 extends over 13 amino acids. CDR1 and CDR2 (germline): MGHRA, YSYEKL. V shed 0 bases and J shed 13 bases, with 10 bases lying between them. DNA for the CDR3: TGCGCCAGCAGCCAAGAAACACCGCGGCCCCTCCACTTT. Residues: CASSQETPRPLHF.

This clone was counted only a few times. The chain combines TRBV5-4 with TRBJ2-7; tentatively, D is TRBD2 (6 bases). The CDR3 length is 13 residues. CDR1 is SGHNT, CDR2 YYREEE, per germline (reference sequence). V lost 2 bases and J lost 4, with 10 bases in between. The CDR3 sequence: CASSLIGGYEQYF. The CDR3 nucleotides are TGTGCCAGCAGCTTAATCGGAGGGTACGAGCAGTACTTC.

This CDR3 reads CASSLAGAPDTQYF. DNA of the CDR3: TGTGCCAGCAGCTTAGCAGGGGCGCCCGATACGCAGTATTTT. This chain connects TRBV7-9 to TRBJ2-3; D possibly corresponds to TRBD1 (5 bases). The CDR3 is made up of 14 amino acids. The V and J ends lost 0 bases and 6 bases respectively, with 10 bases between them. The germline V gene encodes CDR1 SEHNR and CDR2 FQNEAQ (reference sequence).

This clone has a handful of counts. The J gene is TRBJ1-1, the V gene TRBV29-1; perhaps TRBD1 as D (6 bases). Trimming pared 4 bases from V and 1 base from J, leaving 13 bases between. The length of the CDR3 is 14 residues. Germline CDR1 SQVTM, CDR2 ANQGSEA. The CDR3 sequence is CSVGVTDRNTEAFF. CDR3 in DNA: TGCAGCGTTGGGGTAACGGACAGGAACACTGAAGCTTTCTTT. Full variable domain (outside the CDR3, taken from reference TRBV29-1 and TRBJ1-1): SAVISQKPSRDICQRGTSLTIQCQVDSQVTMMFWYRQQPGQSLTLIATANQGSEATYESGFVIDKFPISRPNLTFSTLTVSNMSPEDSSIYLCSVGVTDRNTEAFFGQGTRLTVV.

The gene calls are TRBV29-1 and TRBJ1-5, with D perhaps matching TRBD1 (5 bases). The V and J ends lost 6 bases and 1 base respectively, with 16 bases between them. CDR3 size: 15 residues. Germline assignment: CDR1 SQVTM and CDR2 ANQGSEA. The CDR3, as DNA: TGCAGCGTCCGGGAGGGGACGGGGAGCAATCAGCCCCAGCATTTT. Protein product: CSVREGTGSNQPQHF.

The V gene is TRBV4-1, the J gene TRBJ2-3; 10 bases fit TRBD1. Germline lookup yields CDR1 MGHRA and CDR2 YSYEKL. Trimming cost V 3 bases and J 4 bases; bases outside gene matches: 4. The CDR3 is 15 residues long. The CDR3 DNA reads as TGCGCCAGCAGCCATGCAGGACAGGGGGCAGATACGCAGTATTTT. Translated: CASSHAGQGADTQYF.

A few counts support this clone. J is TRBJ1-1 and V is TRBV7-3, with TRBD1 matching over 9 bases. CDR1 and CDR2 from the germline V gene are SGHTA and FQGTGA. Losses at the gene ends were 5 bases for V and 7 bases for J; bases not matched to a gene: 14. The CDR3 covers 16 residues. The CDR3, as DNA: TGTGCCAGCAGCCGCACCCTCGGGACAGGGAAGGATGAAGCTTTCTTT. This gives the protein CASSRTLGTGKDEAFF.

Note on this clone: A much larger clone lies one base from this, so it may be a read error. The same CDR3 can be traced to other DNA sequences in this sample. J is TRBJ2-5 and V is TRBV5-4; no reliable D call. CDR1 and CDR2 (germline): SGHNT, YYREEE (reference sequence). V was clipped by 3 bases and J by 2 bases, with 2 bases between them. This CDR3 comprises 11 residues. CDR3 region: CASSSQETQYF. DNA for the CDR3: TGTGCCAGCAGCTCACAAGAGACCCAGTACTTC.

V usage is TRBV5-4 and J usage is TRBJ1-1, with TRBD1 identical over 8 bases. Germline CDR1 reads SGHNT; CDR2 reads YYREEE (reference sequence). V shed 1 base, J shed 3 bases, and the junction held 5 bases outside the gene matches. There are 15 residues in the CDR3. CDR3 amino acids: CASSLPNRGDTEAFF. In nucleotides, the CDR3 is TGTGCCAGCAGCTTGCCGAACAGGGGGGACACTGAAGCTTTCTTT.

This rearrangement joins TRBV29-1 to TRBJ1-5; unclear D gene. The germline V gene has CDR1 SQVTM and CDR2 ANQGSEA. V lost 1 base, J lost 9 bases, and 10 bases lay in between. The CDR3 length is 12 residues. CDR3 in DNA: TGCAGCGTTGAAGGGGGTGGAGGGCCCCAGCATTTT. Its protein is CSVEGGGGPQHF.

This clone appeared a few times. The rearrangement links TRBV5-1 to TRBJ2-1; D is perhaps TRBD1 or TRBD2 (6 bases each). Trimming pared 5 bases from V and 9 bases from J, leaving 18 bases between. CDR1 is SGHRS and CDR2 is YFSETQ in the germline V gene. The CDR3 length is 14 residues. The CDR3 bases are TGCGCCAGCAGTCGTAGGGGGGCCGAAGGTGAGCAGTTCTTC. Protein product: CASSRRGAEGEQFF.

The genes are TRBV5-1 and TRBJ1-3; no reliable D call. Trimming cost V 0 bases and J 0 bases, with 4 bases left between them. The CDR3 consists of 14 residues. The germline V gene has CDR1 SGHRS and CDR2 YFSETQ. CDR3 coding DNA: TGCGCCAGCAGCTTGGGGGACTCTGGAAACACCATATATTTT. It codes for CASSLGDSGNTIYF. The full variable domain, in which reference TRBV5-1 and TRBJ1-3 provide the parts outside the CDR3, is KAGVTQTPRYLIKTRGQQVTLSCSPISGHRSVSWYQQTPGQGLQFLFEYFSETQRNKGNFPGRFSGRQFSNSRSEMNVSTLELGDSALYLCASSLGDSGNTIYFGEGSWLTVV.

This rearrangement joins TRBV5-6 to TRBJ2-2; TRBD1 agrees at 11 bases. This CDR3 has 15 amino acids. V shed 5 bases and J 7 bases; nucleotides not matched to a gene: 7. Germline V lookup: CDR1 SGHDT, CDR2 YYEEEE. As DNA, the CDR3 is TGTGCCAGCAGGCAGGGACAGGGGGTCGGCGGGGAGCTGTTTTTT. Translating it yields CASRQGQGVGGELFF.

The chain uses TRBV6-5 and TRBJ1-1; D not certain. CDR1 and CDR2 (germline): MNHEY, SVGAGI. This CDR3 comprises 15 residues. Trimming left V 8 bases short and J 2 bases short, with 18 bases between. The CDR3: CASRSLVTANTEAFF. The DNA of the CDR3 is TGTGCCAGCCGTTCATTAGTCACAGCAAACACTGAAGCTTTCTTT.

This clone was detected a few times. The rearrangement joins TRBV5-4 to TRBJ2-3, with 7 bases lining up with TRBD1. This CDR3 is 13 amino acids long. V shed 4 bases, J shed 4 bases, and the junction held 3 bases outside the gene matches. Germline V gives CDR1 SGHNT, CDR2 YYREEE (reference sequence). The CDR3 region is CASSTQGADTQYF. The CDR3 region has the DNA TGTGCCAGCAGCACGCAGGGGGCAGATACGCAGTATTTT. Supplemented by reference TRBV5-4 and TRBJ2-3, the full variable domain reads ETGVTQSPTHLIKTRGQQVTLRCSSQSGHNTVSWYQQALGQGPQFIFQYYREEENGRGNFPPRFSGLQFPNYSSELNVNALELDDSALYLCASSTQGADTQYFGPGTRLTVL.